This T cell receptor (beta chain) was identified during a study of control samples from healthy donors and cancer patients. Germline V gene lookup returns CDR1 KGHDR and CDR2 SFDVKD. The CDR3 covers 14 residues. Trimming cost V 4 bases and J 6 bases, with 14 bases left between them. Method: immunoSEQ multiplex PCR; TCRdb's copy keeps in-frame clones and lacks some. The data hold about 130,000 clones, with roughly 91% observed a single time. The receptor was isolated from a man in his fifties or sixties with head and neck cancer. The chain is built from TRBV24-1 and TRBJ1-1; D not resolved. Input material: PBMCs. DNA of the CDR3: TGTGCCACCAGTGACCCCGCCTCGGGGTCTGAAGCTTTCTTT. This sequence encodes CATSDPASGSEAFF.